This TCR beta chain was profiled in a study of human T cells and chemical hapten exposure. Germline-derived CDR1 and CDR2 are SGHTA and FQGTGA. V gave up 3 bases and J gave up 3 bases, with 12 bases separating them. This CDR3 comprises 15 residues. MiXCR, run by TCRdb on the RACE reads, gives a single entry per CDR3 protein. The table records roughly 130,000 distinct CDR3 sequences, approximately 9% of them present only once. Time point described: healthy volunteer bleed at 2 weeks. The study extracted total RNA from unfractionated whole blood. The sequenced sample was whole blood. This TCR derives from a male donor in good health. Some clones in this sample may be carry-over from other donors' samples. V is TRBV7-3 and J is TRBJ2-1; D remains ambiguous. As DNA, the CDR3 is TGTGCCAGCAGCTTCGAGGCTCCCCGCTACAATGAGCAGTTCTTC. Translation: CASSFEAPRYNEQFF.